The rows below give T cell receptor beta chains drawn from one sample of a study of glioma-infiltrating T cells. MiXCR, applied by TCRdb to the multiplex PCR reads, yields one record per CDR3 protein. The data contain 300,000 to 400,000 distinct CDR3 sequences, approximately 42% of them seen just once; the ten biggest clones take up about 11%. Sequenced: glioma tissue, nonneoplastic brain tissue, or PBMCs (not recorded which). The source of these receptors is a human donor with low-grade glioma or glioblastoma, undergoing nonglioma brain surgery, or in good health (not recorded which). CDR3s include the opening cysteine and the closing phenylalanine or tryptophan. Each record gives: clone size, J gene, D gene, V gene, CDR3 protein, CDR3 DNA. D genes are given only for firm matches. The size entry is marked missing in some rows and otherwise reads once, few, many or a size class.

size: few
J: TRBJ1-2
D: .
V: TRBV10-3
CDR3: CASRGVGYGYTF
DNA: TGTGCCTCTAGGGGGGTCGGCTATGGCTACACCTTC

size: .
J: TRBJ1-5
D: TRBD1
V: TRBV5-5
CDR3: CASSPRTGGEGQPQHF
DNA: TGTGCCAGCAGCCCCCGGACAGGGGGCGAGGGTCAGCCCCAGCATTTT

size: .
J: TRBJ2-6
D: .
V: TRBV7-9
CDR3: CASSLGNLGANVLTF
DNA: TGTGCCAGCAGCTTAGGCAATCTTGGGGCCAACGTCCTGACTTTC

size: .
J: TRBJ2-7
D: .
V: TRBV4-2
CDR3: CASSQSGQSPPHF
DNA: TGTGCCAGCAGCCAATCAGGACAGTCACCCCCCCACTTC

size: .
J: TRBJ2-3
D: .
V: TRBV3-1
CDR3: CASSHSRARTDTQYF
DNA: TGTGCCAGCAGCCACTCAAGGGCCCGCACAGATACGCAGTATTTT

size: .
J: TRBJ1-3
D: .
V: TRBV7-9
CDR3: CASSFGEQLGNTIYF
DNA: TGTGCCAGCAGCTTTGGGGAACAGCTTGGAAACACCATATATTTT

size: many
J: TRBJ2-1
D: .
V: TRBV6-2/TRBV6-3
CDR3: CASSWPTHEQFF
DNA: TGTGCCAGCAGTTGGCCAACCCATGAGCAGTTCTTC

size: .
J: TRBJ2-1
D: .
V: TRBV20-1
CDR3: CSARDLYEQFF
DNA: TGCAGTGCTAGAGATTTATATGAGCAGTTCTTC

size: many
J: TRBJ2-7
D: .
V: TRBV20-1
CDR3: CSARDRGWVVYEQYF
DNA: TGCAGTGCTAGAGATCGTGGTTGGGTAGTCTACGAGCAGTACTTC

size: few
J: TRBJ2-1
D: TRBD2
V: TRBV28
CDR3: CASSSLAGDNEQFF
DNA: TGTGCCAGCAGTTCACTAGCGGGGGACAATGAGCAGTTCTTC

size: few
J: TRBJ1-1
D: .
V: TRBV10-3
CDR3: CAISGTLPRDTEAFF
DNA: TGTGCCATCAGTGGGACCCTTCCCAGGGACACTGAAGCTTTCTTT

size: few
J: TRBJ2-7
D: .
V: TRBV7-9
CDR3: CASSLPGLSYEQYF
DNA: TGTGCCAGCAGCCTCCCGGGCCTCTCCTACGAGCAGTACTTC

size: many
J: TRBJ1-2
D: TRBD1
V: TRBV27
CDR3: CASGFLQGANYGYTF
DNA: TGTGCCAGCGGCTTTCTACAGGGGGCTAACTATGGCTACACCTTC

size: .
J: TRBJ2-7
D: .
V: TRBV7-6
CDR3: CASSLAERAPYSYEQCF
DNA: TGTGCCAGCAGCCTTGCCGAGCGGGCCCCGTACTCCTACGAGCAGTGCTTC

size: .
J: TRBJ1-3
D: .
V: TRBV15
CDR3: CATSRDANTIYF
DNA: TGTGCCACCAGCAGAGATGCTAACACCATATATTTT

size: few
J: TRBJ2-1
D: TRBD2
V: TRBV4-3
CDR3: CASSERLAANNEQFF
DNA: TGCGCCAGCAGCGAGCGACTAGCGGCCAACAATGAGCAGTTCTTC

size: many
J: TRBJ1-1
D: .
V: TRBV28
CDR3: CASSFVAEAFF
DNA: TGTGCCAGCAGTTTTGTCGCTGAAGCTTTCTTT

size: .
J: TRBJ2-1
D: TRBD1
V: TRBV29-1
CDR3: CSARPGQSYNEQFF
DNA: TGCAGCGCTCGCCCGGGACAGTCCTACAATGAGCAGTTCTTC

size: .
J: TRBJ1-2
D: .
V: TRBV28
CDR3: CASSSNRDYGYTF
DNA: TGTGCCAGCAGTTCAAACAGAGACTATGGCTACACCTTC

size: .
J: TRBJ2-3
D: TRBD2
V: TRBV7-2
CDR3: CASSFSGRVTDTQYF
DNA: TGTGCCAGCAGCTTTAGCGGGAGGGTCACAGATACGCAGTATTTT

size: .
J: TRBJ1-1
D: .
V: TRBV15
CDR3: CATSGVSGGSLNTEAFF
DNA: TGTGCCACCAGCGGGGTGTCGGGGGGAAGTTTGAACACTGAAGCTTTCTTT

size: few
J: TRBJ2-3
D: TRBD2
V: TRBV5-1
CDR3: CASSLSGASTDTQYF
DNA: TGCGCCAGCAGCTTAAGCGGGGCTAGCACAGATACGCAGTATTTT

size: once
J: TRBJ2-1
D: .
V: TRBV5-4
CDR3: CASSFPSVDYNEQFF
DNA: TGTGCCAGCAGCTTCCCTAGCGTAGACTACAATGAGCAGTTCTTC

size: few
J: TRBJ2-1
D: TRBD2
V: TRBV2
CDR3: CASSLGLAGGPGEQFF
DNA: TGTGCCAGCAGTTTAGGACTAGCGGGAGGGCCGGGTGAGCAGTTCTTC

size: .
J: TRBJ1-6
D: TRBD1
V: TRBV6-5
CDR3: CASRERDREGSPLHF
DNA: TGTGCCAGCAGGGAACGGGACAGGGAGGGTTCACCCCTCCACTTT

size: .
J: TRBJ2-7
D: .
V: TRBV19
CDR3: CASSMETLFYEQYF
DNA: TGTGCCAGTAGTATGGAGACCCTCTTCTACGAGCAGTACTTC

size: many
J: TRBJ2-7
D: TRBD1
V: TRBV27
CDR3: CASSRTGIFYEQYF
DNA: TGTGCCAGCAGCAGGACAGGGATATTCTACGAGCAGTACTTC

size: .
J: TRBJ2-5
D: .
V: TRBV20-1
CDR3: CSAGLTIQETQYF
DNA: TGCAGTGCTGGGCTGACTATACAAGAGACCCAGTACTTC

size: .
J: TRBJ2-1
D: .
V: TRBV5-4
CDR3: CASSLVSGLSSYNEQFF
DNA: TGTGCCAGCAGCTTGGTGTCCGGATTGTCCTCCTACAATGAGCAGTTCTTC

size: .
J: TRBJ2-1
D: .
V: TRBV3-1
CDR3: CASSQRWNEQFF
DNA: TGTGCCAGCAGCCAACGATGGAATGAGCAGTTCTTC